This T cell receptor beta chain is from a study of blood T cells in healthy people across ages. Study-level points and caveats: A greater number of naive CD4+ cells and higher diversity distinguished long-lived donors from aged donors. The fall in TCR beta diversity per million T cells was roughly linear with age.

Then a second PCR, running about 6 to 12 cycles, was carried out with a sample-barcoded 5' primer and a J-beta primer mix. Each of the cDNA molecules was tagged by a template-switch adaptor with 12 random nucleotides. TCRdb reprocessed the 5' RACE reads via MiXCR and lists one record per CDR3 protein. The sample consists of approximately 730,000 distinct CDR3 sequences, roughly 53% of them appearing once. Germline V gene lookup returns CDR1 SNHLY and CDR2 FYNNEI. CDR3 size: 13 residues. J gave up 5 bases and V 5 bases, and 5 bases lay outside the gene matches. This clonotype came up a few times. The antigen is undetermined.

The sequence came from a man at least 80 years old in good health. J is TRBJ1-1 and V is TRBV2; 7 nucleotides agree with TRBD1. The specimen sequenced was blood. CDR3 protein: CASSTLQGTEAFF. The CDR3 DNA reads TGTGCCAGCAGTACCTTACAGGGGACTGAAGCTTTCTTT.